This passage covers 2 T cell receptor beta chains from one sample sequenced in a study of shared clonotypes between healthy human individuals. The protocol was immunoSEQ multiplex PCR, while the TCRdb copy is restricted to in-frame clones and leaves out a portion. The sample lists some 660,000 clones, approximately 73% occurring once. The source material was memory CD4+ T cells sorted from blood. Stated subset: CD45RA-negative fraction. These receptors were obtained from a woman in her thirties in good health.

This sequence joins TRBV19 and TRBJ2-7, with D tentatively TRBD1 (6 bases). This CDR3 is 14 amino acids long. With 4 bases removed from V and 5 bases from J, the gap between germline ends came to 15 bases. Germline values: CDR1 LNHDA, CDR2 SQIVND (reference sequence). The CDR3 nucleotides are TGTGCCAGTAGTAAACAGGGTGTGAAGCACGAGCAGTACTTC. Residues: CASSKQGVKHEQYF.

The chain carries TRBV2 and TRBJ2-7; D is tentatively TRBD1 or TRBD2 (5 bases each). Trimming removed 3 bases at V and 5 bases at J, with 11 bases between. Germline values: CDR1 SNHLY, CDR2 FYNNEI. CDR3 length: 13 amino acids. In DNA, the CDR3 is TGTGCCAGCAGTGATGGGGGACGACACGAGCAGTACTTC. Translating gives CASSDGGRHEQYF. Full variable domain (missing parts from reference TRBV2 and TRBJ2-7): EPEVTQTPSHQVTQMGQEVILRCVPISNHLYFYWYRQILGQKVEFLVSFYNNEISEKSEIFDDQFSVERPDGSNFTLKIRSTKLEDSAMYFCASSDGGRHEQYFGPGTRLTVT.